Below, one T cell receptor beta chain is given with its context. This entry is derived from a study of blood T cell repertoires in COVID-19. Trimming removed 6 bases from V and 1 base from J; junction bases left unmatched: 5. Germline V gives CDR1 MNHEY, CDR2 SMNVEV (reference sequence). CDR3 size: 14 residues. Repertoires were generated with immunoSEQ multiplex PCR, while TCRdb's copy carries only in-frame clones and drops some. Here the sample spans roughly 320,000 clones, about nine tenths being singletons. The clonotype originates from a man aged 25-40 years who had recovered from COVID-19. The sample was PBMCs or T cells enriched from blood (not recorded which). The gene calls are TRBV27 and TRBJ1-1; TRBD1 matches 7 bases. This CDR3 is CASRTGQTNTEAFF. CDR3 in DNA: TGTGCCAGCAGAACGGGACAGACGAACACTGAAGCTTTCTTT.